This T cell receptor beta chain was found in a study of T-cell reconstitution after alpha-beta-depleted transplantation in children. Notes on this clonotype: Its target is unknown.

Findings and caveats of the study: Certain patients had high TCRbeta diversity at day 60, and it came from recipient T cells and thymic progenitors that survived. Diversity and T-cell counts at one year after transplant derived mostly from new T cells. In patients about two months after transplant, alpha-beta T cells reportedly arose from several hundred expanded graft clones.

Using unique molecular identifiers, the investigators prepared the TCRbeta library. One entry per CDR3 protein results from TCRdb running MiXCR on the PCR reads. The sample lists hundreds of thousands of distinct CDR3 sequences, approximately 8% occurring once. CDR3 length: 16 residues. Germline trimming cut 6 bases from V and 0 bases from J; bases unmatched to any gene: 8. Germline V lookup: CDR1 LNHDA, CDR2 SQIVND (reference sequence). The rearrangement uses TRBV19 and TRBJ1-1; 9 nucleotides line up with TRBD1. The TCR was taken from a male patient aged 10 to 17 who had a stem cell transplant for acute lymphoblastic leukemia, so the T cells may come from the graft donor. The sequencing used PBMCs, mostly from graft donor cells, collected 180 days after TCRalphabeta/CD19-depleted stem cell transplant. CDR3 loop: CASSAGTGLLNTEAFF. DNA for the CDR3: TGTGCCAGTAGCGCCGGGACAGGGTTATTGAACACTGAAGCTTTCTTT. Based on the CDR3 plus reference TRBV19 and TRBJ1-1, the full variable domain is DGGITQSPKYLFRKEGQNVTLSCEQNLNHDAMYWYRQDPGQGLRLIYYSQIVNDFQKGDIAEGYSVSREKKESFPLTVTSAQKNPTAFYLCASSAGTGLLNTEAFFGQGTRLTVV.